These 10 T cell receptor beta chains share one sample of origin, sequenced in a study of cytomegalovirus exposure and HLA in healthy donors. PCR was performed using 60 Vbeta and 13 Jbeta primers. The table came from immunoSEQ multiplex PCR; TCRdb's copy has only in-frame clones and leaves some out. The sample holds about 200,000 clones, approximately 80% seen once. The sequenced sample was PBMCs. These receptors were obtained from a man aged 30 to 45 in good health and CMV-seronegative.

V gene TRBV10-3 combines with J gene TRBJ1-2; 10 nucleotides line up with TRBD1. Germline V gives CDR1 ENHRY, CDR2 SYGVKD. The CDR3 runs 15 residues. J was trimmed by 7 bases and V by 3 bases; bases with no gene match: 8. CDR3 nucleotides: TGTGCCATCAGTGAAACCGGGACAGGGGAAGGTGGCTACACCTTC. Its translation: CAISETGTGEGGYTF.

This clone showed up just once. The gene calls are TRBV2 and TRBJ1-2; 9 nucleotides agree with TRBD1. Per the germline V gene, CDR1 is SNHLY and CDR2 is FYNNEI. Unmatched junction bases numbered 13, after V lost 5 bases and J lost 3 bases. The CDR3 is made up of 17 amino acids. The CDR3 spells CASSPRPTGGAHYGYTF. In DNA form, the CDR3 reads TGTGCCAGCAGTCCCCGCCCAACAGGGGGCGCCCACTATGGCTACACCTTC.

The chain is built from TRBV7-8 and TRBJ1-4; no clear D gene. Germline lookup yields CDR1 SGHVS and CDR2 FQNEAQ. Trimming removed 3 bases at V and 7 bases at J, with 9 bases between. This CDR3 contains 13 residues. The CDR3 here is CASSLDLGEKLFF. The CDR3 DNA is TGTGCCAGCAGCTTGGACTTGGGTGAAAAACTGTTTTTT.

V usage is TRBV11-2 and J usage is TRBJ1-3, with TRBD1 identical over 8 bases. Germline trimming cut 5 bases from V and 3 bases from J; bases unmatched to any gene: 6. The CDR3 sequence is 15 residues long. The germline gives CDR1 SGHAT, CDR2 FQNNGV. The CDR3 DNA follows: TGTGCCAGCAGCCAACAGGGGGTAATTGGAAACACCATATATTTT. The encoded protein is CASSQQGVIGNTIYF. Based on the CDR3 plus reference TRBV11-2 and TRBJ1-3, the full variable domain is EAGVAQSPRYKIIEKRQSVAFWCNPISGHATLYWYQQILGQGPKLLIQFQNNGVVDDSQLPKDRFSAERLKGVDSTLKIQPAKLEDSAVYLCASSQQGVIGNTIYFGEGSWLTVV.

The CDR3 is CATERSGAEQYF. The CDR3 bases are TGTGCCACCGAACGTTCGGGAGCCGAGCAGTACTTC. V is TRBV7-9 and J is TRBJ2-7, with D perhaps matching TRBD2 (6 bases). Looked up from germline, CDR1 is SEHNR and CDR2 is FQNEAQ (reference sequence). The CDR3 contains 12 residues. The V gene lost 10 bases and the J gene lost 6 bases, with 16 bases spanning the gap.

The rearrangement joins TRBV29-1 to TRBJ2-3; no firm D call. CDR1 and CDR2 (germline): SQVTM, ANQGSEA. This CDR3 contains 14 residues. V shed 3 bases and J shed 0 bases, with 10 bases lying between them. The DNA for the CDR3 is TGCAGCGTTGATGCGGAATCTAGCACAGATACGCAGTATTTT. This codes for CSVDAESSTDTQYF.

The CDR3 reads CASRTFQDRGYEQYF. CDR3 nucleotides: TGTGCCAGCAGGACTTTCCAGGACAGGGGTTACGAGCAGTACTTC. This chain links TRBV28 with TRBJ2-7, with 9 bases that match TRBD1. The CDR3 runs to 15 residues. Losses at the gene ends were 6 bases for V and 4 bases for J; bases not matched to a gene: 10. Germline loops: CDR1 MDHEN, CDR2 SYDVKM. Using reference TRBV28 and TRBJ2-7 for the parts outside the CDR3, the full variable domain is DVKVTQSSRYLVKRTGEKVFLECVQDMDHENMFWYRQDPGLGLRLIYFSYDVKMKEKGDIPEGYSVSREKKERFSLILESASTNQTSMYLCASRTFQDRGYEQYFGPGTRLTVT.

The chain is built from TRBV4-1 and TRBJ2-7, with 9 bases lining up with TRBD1. CDR3 length: 15 amino acids. Trimming took 2 bases from V and 2 from J; bases not matched to a gene: 4. Germline V gives CDR1 MGHRA, CDR2 YSYEKL. CDR3 nucleotides: TGCGCCAGCAGCCAACCCGGACAGGGGACCTACGAGCAGTACTTC. Translating it yields CASSQPGQGTYEQYF.

The chain is built from TRBV4-2 and TRBJ2-3; D not resolved. V dropped 0 bases and J dropped 0 bases, with 10 bases sitting between them. The CDR3 has 16 amino acids. Germline loops: CDR1 LGHNA, CDR2 YNFKEQ. CDR3 DNA sequence: TGTGCCAGCAGCCAAGATTTGGGCGTTAGCACAGATACGCAGTATTTT. It is translated as CASSQDLGVSTDTQYF.

The chain combines TRBV5-8 with TRBJ2-3; D may be TRBD2 (6 bases). The germline gives CDR1 SGHTS, CDR2 YDEGEE. CDR3 size: 15 residues. V lost 1 base, J lost 6 bases, and 15 bases lay in between. The CDR3 protein is CASSLSLFLADTQYF. In DNA, the CDR3 is TGTGCCAGCAGCTTGTCCCTCTTTCTAGCGGATACGCAGTATTTT.